The present TCR beta chain was sequenced within a study of T cells in women clearing cervical HPV infection. Study overall: Controls' single incident HPV16 infection cleared within 12 months without precancer.

Germline CDR1 and CDR2: LGHNA and YNFKEQ. The J segment lost 5 bases and the V segment lost 1 base, leaving 2 bases of the junction unmatched. The CDR3 sequence is 16 residues long. Some clones are missing from TCRdb's copy, which holds only in-frame ones; the method was immunoSEQ multiplex PCR. The sample totals 15,000 to 20,000 clones; its top ten clones hold roughly a sixth. Details on this clone: The read falls 3 residues short of the CDR3 end, and the missing part is taken from the germline J gene.

What was sequenced was blood buffy coat. The sequence was obtained from a woman between 18 and 70 years old with a cervical HPV16 infection that either progressed to CIN3+ or cleared (not recorded which). The V gene is TRBV4-2, the J gene TRBJ2-2; 12 nucleotides line up with TRBD1. CDR3 sequence reads: CASSQGDRGRTGELFF. CDR3 bases read: TGTGCCAGCAGCCAAGGGGACAGGGGGCGAACCGGGGAG.